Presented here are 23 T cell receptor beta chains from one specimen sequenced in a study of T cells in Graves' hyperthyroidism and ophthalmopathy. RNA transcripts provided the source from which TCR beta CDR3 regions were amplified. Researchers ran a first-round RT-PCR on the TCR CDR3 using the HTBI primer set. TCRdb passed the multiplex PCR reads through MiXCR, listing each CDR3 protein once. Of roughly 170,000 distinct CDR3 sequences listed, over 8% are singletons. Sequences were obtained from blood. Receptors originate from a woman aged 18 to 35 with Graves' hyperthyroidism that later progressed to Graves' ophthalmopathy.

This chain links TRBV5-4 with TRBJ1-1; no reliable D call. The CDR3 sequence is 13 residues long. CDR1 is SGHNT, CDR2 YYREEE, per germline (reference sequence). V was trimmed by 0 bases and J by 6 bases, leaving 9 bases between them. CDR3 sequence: CASSLDQVAEAFF. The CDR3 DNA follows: TGTGCCAGCAGCTTGGACCAGGTTGCTGAAGCTTTCTTT. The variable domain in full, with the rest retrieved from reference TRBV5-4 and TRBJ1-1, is ETGVTQSPTHLIKTRGQQVTLRCSSQSGHNTVSWYQQALGQGPQFIFQYYREEENGRGNFPPRFSGLQFPNYSSELNVNALELDDSALYLCASSLDQVAEAFFGQGTRLTVV.

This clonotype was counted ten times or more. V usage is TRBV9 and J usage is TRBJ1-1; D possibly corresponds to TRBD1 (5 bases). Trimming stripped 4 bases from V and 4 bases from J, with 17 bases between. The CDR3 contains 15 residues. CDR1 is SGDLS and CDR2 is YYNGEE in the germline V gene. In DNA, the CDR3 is TGTGCCAGCAGCCCTCAGGGTGGGGACCCCACTGAAGCTTTCTTT. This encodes CASSPQGGDPTEAFF.

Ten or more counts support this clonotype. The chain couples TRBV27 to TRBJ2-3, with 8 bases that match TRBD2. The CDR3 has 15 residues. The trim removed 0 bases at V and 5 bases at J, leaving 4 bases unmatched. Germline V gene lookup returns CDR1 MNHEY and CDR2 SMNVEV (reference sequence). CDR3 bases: TGTGCCAGCAGTTTATCCGGGAGGGGGGAAGATACGCAGTATTTT. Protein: CASSLSGRGEDTQYF.

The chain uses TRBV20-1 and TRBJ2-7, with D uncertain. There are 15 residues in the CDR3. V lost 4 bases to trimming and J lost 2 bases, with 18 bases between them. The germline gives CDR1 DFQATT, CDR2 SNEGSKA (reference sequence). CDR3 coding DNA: TGCAGTGCTAAAACTATGTTTCCCTCCACCTACGAGCAGTACTTC. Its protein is CSAKTMFPSTYEQYF.

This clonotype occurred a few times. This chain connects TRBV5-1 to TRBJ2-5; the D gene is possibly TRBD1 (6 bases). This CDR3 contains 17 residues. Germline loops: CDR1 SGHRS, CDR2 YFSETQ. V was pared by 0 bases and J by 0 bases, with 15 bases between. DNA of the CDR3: TGCGCCAGCAGCTTGGCCGGACAGAACAGGTACCAAGAGACCCAGTACTTC. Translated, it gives CASSLAGQNRYQETQYF.

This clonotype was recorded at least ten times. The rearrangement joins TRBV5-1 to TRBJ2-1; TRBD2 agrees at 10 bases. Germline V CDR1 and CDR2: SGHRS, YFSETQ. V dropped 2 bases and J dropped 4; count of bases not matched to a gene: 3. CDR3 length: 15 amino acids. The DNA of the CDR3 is TGCGCCAGCAGCTTCCGACTAGCGGGTTACAATGAGCAGTTCTTC. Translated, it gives CASSFRLAGYNEQFF.

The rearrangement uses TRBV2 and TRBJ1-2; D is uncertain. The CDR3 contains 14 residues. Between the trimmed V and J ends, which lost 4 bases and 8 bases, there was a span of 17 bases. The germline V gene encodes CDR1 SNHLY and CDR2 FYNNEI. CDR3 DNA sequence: TGTGCCAGCAGTGGGGTCATTCGCAGCTCGGGCTACACCTTC. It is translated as CASSGVIRSSGYTF.

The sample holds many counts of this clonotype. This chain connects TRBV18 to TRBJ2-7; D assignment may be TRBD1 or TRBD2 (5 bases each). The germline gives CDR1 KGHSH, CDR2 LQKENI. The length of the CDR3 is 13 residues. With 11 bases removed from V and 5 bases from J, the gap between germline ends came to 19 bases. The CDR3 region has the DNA TGTGCCTCAACAAACGGGGCCGGAAACGAGCAGTACTTC. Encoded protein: CASTNGAGNEQYF.

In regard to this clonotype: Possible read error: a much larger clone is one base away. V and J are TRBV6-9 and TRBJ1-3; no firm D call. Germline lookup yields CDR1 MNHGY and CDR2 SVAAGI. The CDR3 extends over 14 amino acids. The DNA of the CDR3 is TGTGCCAGCAGTTACATAAATTCTGGAAACACCATACATTTT. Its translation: CASSYINSGNTIHF.

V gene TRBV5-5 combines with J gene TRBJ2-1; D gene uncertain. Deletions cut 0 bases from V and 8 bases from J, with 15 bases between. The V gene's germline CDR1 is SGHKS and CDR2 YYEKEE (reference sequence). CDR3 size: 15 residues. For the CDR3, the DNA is TGTGCCAGCAGCTTGGATAATTGGGTGTTGGATGAGCAGTTCTTC. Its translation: CASSLDNWVLDEQFF.

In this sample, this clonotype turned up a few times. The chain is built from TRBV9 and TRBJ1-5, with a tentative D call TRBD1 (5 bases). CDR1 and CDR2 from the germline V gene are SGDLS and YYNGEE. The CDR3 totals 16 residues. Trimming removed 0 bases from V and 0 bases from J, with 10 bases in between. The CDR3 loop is CASSVGPGNSNQPQHF. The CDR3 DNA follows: TGTGCCAGCAGCGTAGGTCCAGGGAATAGCAATCAGCCCCAGCATTTT.

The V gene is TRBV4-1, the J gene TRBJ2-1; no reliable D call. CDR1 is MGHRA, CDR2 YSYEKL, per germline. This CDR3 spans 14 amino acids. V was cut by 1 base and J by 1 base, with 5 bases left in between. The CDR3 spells CASSQVQSYNEQFF. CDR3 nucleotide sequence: TGCGCCAGCAGCCAAGTCCAATCCTACAATGAGCAGTTCTTC.

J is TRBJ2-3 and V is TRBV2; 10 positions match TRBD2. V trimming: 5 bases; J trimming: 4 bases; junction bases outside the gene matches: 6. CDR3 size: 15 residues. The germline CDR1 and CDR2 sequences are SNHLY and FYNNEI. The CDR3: CASSFLAGVADTQYF. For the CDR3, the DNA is TGTGCCAGCAGTTTTCTAGCGGGGGTTGCAGATACGCAGTATTTT.

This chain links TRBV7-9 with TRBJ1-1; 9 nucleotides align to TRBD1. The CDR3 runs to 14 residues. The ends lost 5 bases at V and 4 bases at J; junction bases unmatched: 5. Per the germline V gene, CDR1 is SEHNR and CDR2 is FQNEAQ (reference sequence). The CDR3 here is CASSRRTGVTEAFF. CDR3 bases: TGTGCCAGCAGCCGAAGGACAGGGGTCACTGAAGCTTTCTTT.

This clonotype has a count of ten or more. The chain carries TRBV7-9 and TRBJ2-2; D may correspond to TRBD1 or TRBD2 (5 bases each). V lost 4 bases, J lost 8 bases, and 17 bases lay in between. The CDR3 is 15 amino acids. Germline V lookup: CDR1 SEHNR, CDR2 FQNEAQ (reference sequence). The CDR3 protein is CASSSQAPGVGELFF. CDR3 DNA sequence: TGTGCCAGCAGCTCACAGGCCCCCGGGGTTGGGGAGCTGTTTTTT.

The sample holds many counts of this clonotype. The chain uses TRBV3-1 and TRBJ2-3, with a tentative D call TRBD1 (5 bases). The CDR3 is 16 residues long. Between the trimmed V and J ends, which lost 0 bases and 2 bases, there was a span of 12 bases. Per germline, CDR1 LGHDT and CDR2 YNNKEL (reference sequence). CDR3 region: CASSQDIDRPTDTQYF. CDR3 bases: TGTGCCAGCAGCCAAGATATAGACAGACCCACAGATACGCAGTATTTT.

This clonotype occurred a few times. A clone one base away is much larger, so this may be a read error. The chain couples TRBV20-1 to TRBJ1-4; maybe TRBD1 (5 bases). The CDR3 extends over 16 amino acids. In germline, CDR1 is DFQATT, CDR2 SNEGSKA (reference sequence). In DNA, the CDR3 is TGCAGTGCTAGAGATTTTTACCTGGCAGGGCGAGAAAAACCGTTTTTT. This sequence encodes CSARDFYLAGREKPFF.

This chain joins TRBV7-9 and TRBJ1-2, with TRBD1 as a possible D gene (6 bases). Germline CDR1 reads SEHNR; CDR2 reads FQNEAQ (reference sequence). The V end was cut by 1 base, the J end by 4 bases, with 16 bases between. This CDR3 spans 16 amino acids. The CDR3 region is CASSLVGAEMIYGYTF. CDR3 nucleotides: TGTGCCAGCAGCTTAGTGGGGGCGGAGATGATCTATGGCTACACCTTC. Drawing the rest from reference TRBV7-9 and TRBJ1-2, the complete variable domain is DTGVSQNPRHKITKRGQNVTFRCDPISEHNRLYWYRQTLGQGPEFLTYFQNEAQLEKSRLLSDRFSAERPKGSFSTLEIQRTEQGDSAMYLCASSLVGAEMIYGYTFGSGTRLTVV.

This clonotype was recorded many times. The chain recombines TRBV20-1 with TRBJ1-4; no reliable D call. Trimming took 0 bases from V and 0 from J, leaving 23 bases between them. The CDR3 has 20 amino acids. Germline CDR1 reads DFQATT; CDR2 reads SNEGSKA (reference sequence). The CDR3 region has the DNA TGCAGTGCTAGAGATCTCTTCTCTCTTCTAGGGATAGCAACTAATGAAAAACTGTTTTTT. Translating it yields CSARDLFSLLGIATNEKLFF.

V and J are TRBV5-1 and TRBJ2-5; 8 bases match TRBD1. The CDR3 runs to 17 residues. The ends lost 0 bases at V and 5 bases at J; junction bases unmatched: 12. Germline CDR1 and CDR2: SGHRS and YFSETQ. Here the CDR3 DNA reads TGCGCCAGCAGCTTGGCTCAGGGGGCCGAGTATCCGGAGACCCAGTACTTC. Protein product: CASSLAQGAEYPETQYF.

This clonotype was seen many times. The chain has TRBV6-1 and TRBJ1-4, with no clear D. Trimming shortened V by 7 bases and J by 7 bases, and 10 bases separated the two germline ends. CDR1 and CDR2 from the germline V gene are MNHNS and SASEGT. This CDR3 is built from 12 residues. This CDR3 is CASMRLAEKLFF. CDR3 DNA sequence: TGTGCCAGCATGCGATTAGCTGAAAAACTGTTTTTT.

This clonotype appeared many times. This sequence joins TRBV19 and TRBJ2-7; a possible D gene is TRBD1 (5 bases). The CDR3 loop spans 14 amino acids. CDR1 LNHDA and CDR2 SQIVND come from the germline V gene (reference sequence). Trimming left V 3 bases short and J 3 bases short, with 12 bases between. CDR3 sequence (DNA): TGTGCCAGTAGTATTCAGGGTAGGGGCTACGAGCAGTACTTC. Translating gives CASSIQGRGYEQYF. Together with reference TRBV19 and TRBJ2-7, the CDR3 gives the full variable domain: DGGITQSPKYLFRKEGQNVTLSCEQNLNHDAMYWYRQDPGQGLRLIYYSQIVNDFQKGDIAEGYSVSREKKESFPLTVTSAQKNPTAFYLCASSIQGRGYEQYFGPGTRLTVT.

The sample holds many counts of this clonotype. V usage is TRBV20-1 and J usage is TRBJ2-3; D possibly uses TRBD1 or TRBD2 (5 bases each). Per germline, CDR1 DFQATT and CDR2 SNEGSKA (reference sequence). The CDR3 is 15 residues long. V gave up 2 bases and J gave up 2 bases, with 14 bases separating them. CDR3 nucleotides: TGCAGTGCTAGATCCGGGACCAGGATCACAGATACGCAGTATTTT. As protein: CSARSGTRITDTQYF.